This is a list of T cell receptor beta chains from one sample in a study of early T cells in non-severe SARS-CoV-2 infection. TCRdb re-derived calls from the 5' RACE reads in MiXCR, one entry per CDR3 protein. The table includes roughly 90,000 distinct CDR3 sequences, 12% to 15% detected once. Sequencing was performed on whole blood. All receptors come from an adult who was a healthcare worker with PCR-confirmed SARS-CoV-2 infection or an uninfected control (not recorded which). Each CDR3 is given with its conserved first and last residue. The D gene is left open where the match is weak. Clone size is stated in some rows and not others, as once, few, many or a class when expanded.

D gene	CDR3 length	clone size	J gene	V gene	CDR3 protein	CDR3 DNA
-	13	many	TRBJ1-1	TRBV7-3	CASSPDGNTEAFF	TGTGCCAGCAGCCCCGACGGGAACACTGAAGCTTTCTTT
-	14	-	TRBJ2-5	TRBV28	CASSIQGRRETQYF	TGTGCCAGCAGTATACAGGGCCGGAGGGAGACCCAGTACTTC
TRBD2	15	few	TRBJ2-3	TRBV15	CATSEGLLSTDTQYF	TGTGCCACCAGCGAGGGACTACTAAGCACAGATACGCAGTATTTT
-	15	-	TRBJ1-4	TRBV6-5	CASSPPDGNNEKLFF	TGTGCCAGCAGTCCTCCTGACGGAAATAATGAAAAACTGTTTTTT
TRBD1	13	-	TRBJ1-2	TRBV20-1	CSANGQGAYGYTF	TGCAGTGCAAACGGACAGGGGGCCTATGGCTACACCTTC
-	14	-	TRBJ2-7	TRBV20-1	CSAYDSGGSYEQYF	TGCAGTGCCTATGACTCCGGAGGCTCCTACGAGCAGTACTTC
-	12	many	TRBJ2-2	TRBV18	CASSPGSGELFF	TGTGCCAGCTCCCCAGGAAGCGGGGAGCTGTTTTTT
-	15	-	TRBJ2-5	TRBV15	CATSRSPDSQETQYF	TGTGCCACCAGCAGAAGCCCTGACAGCCAAGAGACCCAGTACTTC
-	13	-	TRBJ1-1	TRBV2	CASRREGSTEAFF	TGTGCCAGCAGGAGGGAAGGAAGCACTGAAGCTTTCTTT
TRBD2	16	many	TRBJ2-2	TRBV5-5	CASSSRLAGGTGELFF	TGTGCCAGCAGCAGCCGACTAGCAGGTGGCACCGGGGAGCTGTTTTTT
-	14	-	TRBJ1-4	TRBV28	CASSYGGANEKLFF	TGTGCCAGCAGTTATGGGGGGGCTAATGAAAAACTGTTTTTT
-	13	many	TRBJ1-1	TRBV7-9	CASSPDWTSEAFF	TGTGCCAGCAGCCCCGACTGGACTTCCGAAGCTTTCTTT
-	15	many	TRBJ2-2	TRBV5-1	CASSSSPRAAGELFF	TGCGCCAGCAGCTCCAGTCCAAGGGCGGCCGGGGAGCTGTTTTTT
-	15	many	TRBJ1-5	TRBV19	CASSIGTNSNQPQHF	TGTGCCAGTAGTATTGGCACCAATAGCAATCAGCCCCAGCATTTT
TRBD2	14	-	TRBJ2-7	TRBV2	CASSIAGGSYEQYF	TGTGCCAGCAGTATAGCGGGGGGCTCCTACGAGCAGTACTTC
-	15	-	TRBJ1-5	TRBV6-6	CASTRLTDSNQPQHF	TGTGCCAGCACCCGGCTTACCGATAGCAATCAGCCCCAGCATTTT
-	13	few	TRBJ1-2	TRBV29-1	CSVPRTDYYGYTF	TGCAGCGTTCCCCGGACAGACTACTATGGCTACACCTTC
-	15	few	TRBJ1-4	TRBV7-2	CASSLNGGEAEKLFF	TGTGCCAGCAGCTTGAATGGGGGGGAGGCTGAAAAACTGTTTTTT
-	16	few	TRBJ1-3	TRBV7-9	CASSLEYASSGNTIYF	TGTGCCAGCAGCTTAGAATATGCGAGCTCTGGAAACACCATATATTTT
-	12	-	TRBJ1-6	TRBV13	CASSINNSPLHF	TGTGCCAGCAGCATAAATAATTCACCCCTCCACTTT
TRBD1	15	-	TRBJ2-1	TRBV5-4	CASSQDRGDYNEQFF	TGTGCCAGCAGCCAGGACAGGGGAGACTACAATGAGCAGTTCTTC
-	11	many	TRBJ2-7	TRBV12-3/TRBV12-4	CASSFGYEQYF	TGTGCCAGCAGTTTCGGGTACGAGCAGTACTTC
TRBD1	13	-	TRBJ1-2	TRBV29-1	CSVVYRGLDGYTF	TGCAGCGTTGTTTACAGGGGGCTGGATGGCTACACCTTC
-	15	-	TRBJ2-7	TRBV6-6	CASSYVGLSSYEQYF	TGTGCCAGCAGTTATGTTGGACTTAGCTCCTACGAGCAGTACTTC
TRBD2	15	many	TRBJ2-1	TRBV11-2	CASSRTSGSYNEQFF	TGTGCCAGCAGCCGCACTAGCGGGAGCTACAATGAGCAGTTCTTC
-	14	few	TRBJ1-1	TRBV10-3	CAISWSSTVTEAFF	TGTGCCATCTCCTGGTCGAGCACGGTTACTGAAGCTTTCTTT
TRBD2	15	few	TRBJ2-7	TRBV6-1	CASSEASGGIYEQYF	TGTGCCAGCAGTGAAGCTTCGGGGGGGATTTACGAGCAGTACTTC
-	15	-	TRBJ2-7	TRBV7-9	CASSLLRGAPYEQYF	TGTGCCAGCAGCTTACTGCGGGGTGCCCCCTACGAGCAGTACTTC
-	15	few	TRBJ2-2	TRBV3-1	CASSHVGGNTGELFF	TGTGCCAGCAGCCATGTGGGGGGAAACACCGGGGAGCTGTTTTTT
-	17	few	TRBJ1-5	TRBV5-6	CASSFWQGLYSNQPQHF	TGTGCCAGCAGCTTCTGGCAGGGACTGTATAGCAATCAGCCCCAGCATTTT
TRBD2	15	-	TRBJ2-7	TRBV25-1	CASRVAGGYSYEQYF	TGTGCCAGCAGAGTAGCGGGGGGTTACTCCTACGAGCAGTACTTC
TRBD2	15	many	TRBJ2-1	TRBV13	CASSLFSGIMNEQFF	TGTGCCAGCAGCTTGTTTAGCGGGATTATGAATGAGCAGTTCTTC
-	17	few	TRBJ2-2	TRBV28	CASEHLAREYGTGELFF	TGTGCCAGTGAACATCTGGCCCGGGAATATGGCACCGGGGAGCTGTTTTTT
-	16	many	TRBJ2-5	TRBV7-2	CASHGAVSGIQETQYF	TGTGCCAGCCACGGAGCGGTTTCGGGAATCCAAGAGACCCAGTACTTC
-	18	many	TRBJ1-2	TRBV3-2	CASSQDPTGRRVNYGYTF	TGTGCCAGCAGCCAAGATCCGACAGGGCGCAGAGTAAACTATGGCTACACCTTC